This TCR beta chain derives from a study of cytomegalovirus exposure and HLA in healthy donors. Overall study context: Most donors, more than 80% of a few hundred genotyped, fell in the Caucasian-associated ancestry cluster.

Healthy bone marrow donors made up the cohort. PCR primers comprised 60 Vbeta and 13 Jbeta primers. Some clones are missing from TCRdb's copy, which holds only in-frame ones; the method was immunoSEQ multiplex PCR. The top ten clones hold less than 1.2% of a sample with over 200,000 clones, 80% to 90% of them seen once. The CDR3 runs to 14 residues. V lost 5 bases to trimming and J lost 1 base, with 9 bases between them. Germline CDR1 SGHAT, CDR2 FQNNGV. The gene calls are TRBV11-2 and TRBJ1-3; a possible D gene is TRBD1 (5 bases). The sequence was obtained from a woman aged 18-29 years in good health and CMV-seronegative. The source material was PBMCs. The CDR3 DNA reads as TGTGCCAGCAGCCGACCAGGGTCTGGAAACACCATATATTTT. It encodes CASSRPGSGNTIYF. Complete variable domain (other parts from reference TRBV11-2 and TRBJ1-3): EAGVAQSPRYKIIEKRQSVAFWCNPISGHATLYWYQQILGQGPKLLIQFQNNGVVDDSQLPKDRFSAERLKGVDSTLKIQPAKLEDSAVYLCASSRPGSGNTIYFGEGSWLTVV.